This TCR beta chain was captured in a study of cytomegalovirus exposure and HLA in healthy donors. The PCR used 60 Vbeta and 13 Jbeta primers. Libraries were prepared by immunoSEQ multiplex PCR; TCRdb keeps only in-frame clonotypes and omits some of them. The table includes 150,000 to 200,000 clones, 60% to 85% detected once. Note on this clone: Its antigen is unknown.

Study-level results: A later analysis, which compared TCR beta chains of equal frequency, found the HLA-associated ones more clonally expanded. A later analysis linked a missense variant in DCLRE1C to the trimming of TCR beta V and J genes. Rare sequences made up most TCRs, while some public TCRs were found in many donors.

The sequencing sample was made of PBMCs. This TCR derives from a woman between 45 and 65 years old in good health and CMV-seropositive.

CDR3 amino acids: CASSEERRLAKNIQYF. The CDR3 DNA sequence: TGTGCCAGCAGTGAAGAACGGAGACTAGCCAAAAACATTCAGTACTTC. The J gene is TRBJ2-4, the V gene TRBV2, with unresolved D. Trimming cost V 1 base and J 0 bases, with 10 bases left between them. Germline CDR1 reads SNHLY; CDR2 reads FYNNEI. The CDR3 runs to 16 residues.